The entry that follows covers one T cell receptor (beta chain) sequence. This sample was included in a study of control samples from healthy donors and cancer patients. The method was immunoSEQ multiplex PCR; TCRdb's version includes in-frame clones alone and lacks a portion of them. The profile covers roughly 80,000 clones, with around nine tenths appearing a single time and more than 5% taken by the ten largest. The V end lost 2 bases, the J end lost 3 bases, and 10 bases lay between the germline ends. The germline gives CDR1 LNHNV, CDR2 YYDKDF (reference sequence). The CDR3 extends over 14 amino acids.

This clonotype was sampled from a woman aged 45-59 years in good health. The sequenced sample was blood. V usage is TRBV15 and J usage is TRBJ1-2; weak D call: TRBD1 (5 bases). The CDR3 reads CATSRISGHYGYTF. DNA of the CDR3: TGTGCCACCAGCAGAATCTCAGGGCACTATGGCTACACCTTC.